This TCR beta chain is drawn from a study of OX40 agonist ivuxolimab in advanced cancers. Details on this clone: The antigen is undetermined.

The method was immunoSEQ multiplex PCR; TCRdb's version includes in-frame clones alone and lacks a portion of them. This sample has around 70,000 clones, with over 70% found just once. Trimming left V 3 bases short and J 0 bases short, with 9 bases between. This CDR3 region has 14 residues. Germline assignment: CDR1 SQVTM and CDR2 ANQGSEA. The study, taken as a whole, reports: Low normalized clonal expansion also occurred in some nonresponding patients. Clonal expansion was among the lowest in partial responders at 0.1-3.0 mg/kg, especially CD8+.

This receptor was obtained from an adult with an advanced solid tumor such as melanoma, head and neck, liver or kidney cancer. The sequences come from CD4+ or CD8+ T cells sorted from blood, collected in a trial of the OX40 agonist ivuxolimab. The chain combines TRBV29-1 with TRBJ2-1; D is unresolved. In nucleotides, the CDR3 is TGCAGCGTTGATCAGGCGAGCTCCTACAATGAGCAGTTCTTC. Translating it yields CSVDQASSYNEQFF.